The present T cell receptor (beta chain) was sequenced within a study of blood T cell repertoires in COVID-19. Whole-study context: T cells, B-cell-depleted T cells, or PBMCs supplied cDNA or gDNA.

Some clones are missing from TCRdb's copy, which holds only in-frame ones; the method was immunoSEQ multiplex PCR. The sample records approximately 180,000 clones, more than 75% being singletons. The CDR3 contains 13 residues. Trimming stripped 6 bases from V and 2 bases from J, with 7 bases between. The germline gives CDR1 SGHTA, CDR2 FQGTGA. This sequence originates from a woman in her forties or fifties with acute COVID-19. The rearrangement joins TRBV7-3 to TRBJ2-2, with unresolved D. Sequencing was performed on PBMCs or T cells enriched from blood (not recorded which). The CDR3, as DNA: TGTGCCAGCAGGACAACCAACACCGGGGAGCTGTTTTTT. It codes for CASRTTNTGELFF.